Below, one TCR beta chain is given with its context. What it binds is not known. PCR amplification relied on 60 Vbeta primers (plus 13 Jbeta primers). The assay was immunoSEQ multiplex PCR, and TCRdb's table has in-frame clones only and misses some. The sample totals roughly 90,000 clones. This sample was taken from a study of cytomegalovirus exposure and HLA in healthy donors. The study's findings and limits: The authors reported that TCR beta sequences could predict HLA-A and HLA-B alleles. These predictions were accurate for most subjects in the first cohort. In vitro experiments confirmed that three CMV-associated chains were specific for CMV antigens.

The ends lost 2 bases at V and 4 bases at J; junction bases unmatched: 7. Looked up from germline, CDR1 is LNHDA and CDR2 is SQIVND (reference sequence). CDR3 length: 15 amino acids. The chain employs TRBV19 and TRBJ1-1; 7 bases are a match to TRBD1. The sequenced sample consisted of PBMCs. The sequence derives from a man aged 50 to 59 in good health and CMV-seropositive. The CDR3, as DNA: TGTGCCAGTAGTATAAACAGGGGAGGTGGCACTGAAGCTTTCTTT. Protein product: CASSINRGGGTEAFF.